This T cell receptor beta chain was captured by sequencing in a study of response to subunit inactivated influenza vaccine listed by TCRdb under 2018. For context, the study as a whole: Deep quantitative profiling of the T cell receptor repertoire was used in the study to follow responses to a trivalent subunit inactivated influenza vaccine. General study outcomes and caveats: It was suggested by the authors that each seasonal influenza vaccination may recruit only a limited number of new T cells.

The germline V gene encodes CDR1 MNHNS and CDR2 SASEGT. The cysteine opens and the phenylalanine closes a CDR3 of 15 amino acids. CDR3 DNA only is kept here, 45 bases in frame from base 1. V drops 5 bases and J drops 4 bases, leaving 15 bases in between. This clonotype was recorded a few times. Its antigen specificity is not known. Base qualities are not at hand, and no much larger clone is one base apart. Receptor amplification or capture employed RT-PCR. The sample was run on an Illumina HiSeq 2500. TCRdb itself trimmed the public reads at Q25 with fastp, ran MiXCR and retained productive beta chains. Merged by CDR3 protein, the rows form single entries marked with the most common genes and DNA. The sample data list around 160,000 distinct CDR3 sequences, and approximately 11% of these were observed just once. The ten largest make up roughly an eighth of the sample. The time point label on this specimen signifies: 45 days after influenza vaccine administration.

This sequence originates from a man aged 45-65 years who received an inactivated influenza vaccine. Donor details come from another sample of the same person, matched by shared clones. Material: non-naive T cells sorted from PBMCs, obtained 40 to 50 days after vaccination. This specimen's cell subset or site label, per the study, means: memory T cell fraction. The V and J segments used are TRBV6-1 and TRBJ1-5; the best D guess is TRBD1, with 5 bases matching. The sequence in DNA is TGTGCCAGCAGTCGGCGGGGGTTTGGGAATCAGCCCCAGCATTTT. This codes for CASSRRGFGNQPQHF.